The 29 T cell receptor beta chains presented below share a single source sample, sequenced in a study of tumor-infiltrating lymphocytes in localized non-small cell lung cancer. Assay used: immunoSEQ multiplex PCR; TCRdb lists only in-frame clones, some missing. Here the sample spans 7,000 to 8,500 clones, roughly 58% being singletons. Sequencing used lung tumor tissue. Source of these receptors: a human donor with non-small cell lung cancer.

A few counts support this clone. J is TRBJ1-1 and V is TRBV5-5; possible D gene TRBD1, 5 bases. Per germline, CDR1 SGHKS and CDR2 YYEKEE (reference sequence). The V gene lost 4 bases and the J gene lost 0 bases, with 19 bases spanning the gap. This CDR3 comprises 17 residues. For the CDR3, the DNA is TGTGCCAGCAGCCAAGAAGGCGGGGGATCGATGAACACTGAAGCTTTCTTT. Protein product: CASSQEGGGSMNTEAFF.

The chain joins TRBV2 to TRBJ2-2; 7 nucleotides agree with TRBD1. The ends lost 5 bases at V and 5 bases at J; junction bases unmatched: 2. From germline, CDR1 is SNHLY and CDR2 FYNNEI. The CDR3 covers 13 residues. CDR3 residues: CASSLQGTGELFF. The DNA of the CDR3 is TGTGCCAGCAGTTTACAGGGGACCGGGGAGCTGTTTTTT. Using reference TRBV2 and TRBJ2-2 for the parts outside the CDR3, the full variable domain is EPEVTQTPSHQVTQMGQEVILRCVPISNHLYFYWYRQILGQKVEFLVSFYNNEISEKSEIFDDQFSVERPDGSNFTLKIRSTKLEDSAMYFCASSLQGTGELFFGEGSRLTVL.

This chain connects TRBV6-1 to TRBJ2-7; either TRBD1 or TRBD2 may fit D (5 bases each). Per germline, CDR1 MNHNS and CDR2 SASEGT. The CDR3 consists of 12 residues. The germline V and J ends were trimmed by 5 bases and 4 bases, with 9 bases remaining between them. The CDR3 loop is CASSIEGYEQYF. CDR3 in DNA: TGTGCCAGCAGTATTGAGGGGTACGAGCAGTACTTC.

This clone is medium-sized. The chain carries TRBV7-9 and TRBJ1-1; D is possibly TRBD1 (5 bases). V lost 0 bases to trimming and J lost 3 bases, with 14 bases between them. CDR1 SEHNR and CDR2 FQNEAQ come from the germline V gene (reference sequence). This CDR3 has 16 residues. DNA for the CDR3: TGTGCCAGCAGCTTAGCGACAAGGGTGGGGGACACTGAAGCTTTCTTT. Its translation is CASSLATRVGDTEAFF.

The chain uses TRBV30 and TRBJ2-3, with 8 bases fitting TRBD2. The CDR3 totals 15 residues. Trimming took 1 base from V and 1 from J; bases not matched to a gene: 4. Germline values: CDR1 GTSNPN, CDR2 SVGIG (reference sequence). The CDR3 sequence: CAWSAGLGGTDTQYF. The CDR3 DNA follows: TGTGCCTGGAGTGCGGGACTAGGGGGCACAGATACGCAGTATTTT.

The chain joins TRBV6-5 to TRBJ2-7; 7 positions match TRBD1. V dropped 7 bases and J dropped 0; count of bases not matched to a gene: 6. This CDR3 contains 14 residues. Germline V CDR1 and CDR2: MNHEY, SVGAGI. Here the CDR3 reads CASTSQGRSYEQYF. The CDR3 DNA is TGTGCCAGCACCTCACAGGGGCGCTCCTACGAGCAGTACTTC.

This clone has just a few counts. The V call is TRBV7-8, the J call TRBJ2-7; D possibly corresponds to TRBD1 (6 bases). Germline CDR1 SGHVS, CDR2 FQNEAQ. The CDR3 is made up of 12 amino acids. Trimming cost V 6 bases and J 4 bases, with 10 bases left between them. The CDR3 DNA reads as TGTGCCAGCAGTTATACAGGGTACGAGCAGTACTTC. It specifies CASSYTGYEQYF.

The CDR3 DNA sequence: TGTGCCAGCAGCTTAGGACCTAACACTGAAGCTTTCTTT. Encoded protein: CASSLGPNTEAFF. The rearrangement joins TRBV11-2 to TRBJ1-1; unclear D gene. The CDR3 is 13 residues long. CDR1 SGHAT and CDR2 FQNNGV come from the germline V gene. The V end lost 1 base, the J end lost 2 bases, and 5 bases lay between the germline ends.

This clone has only one observation. The rearrangement uses TRBV6-1 and TRBJ1-4; D call uncertain. The CDR3 runs 13 residues. In germline, CDR1 is MNHNS, CDR2 SASEGT. V was trimmed by 8 bases and J by 8 bases, leaving 15 bases between them. CDR3 nucleotides: TGTGCCAGCGCATCAAACCTAGGGGAAAAACTGTTTTTT. Its protein is CASASNLGEKLFF.

This chain links TRBV9 with TRBJ2-3, with TRBD2 as a possible D gene (6 bases). CDR1 is SGDLS, CDR2 YYNGEE, per germline. Trimming took 4 bases from V and 5 from J, leaving 17 bases between them. CDR3 length equals 15 residues. The CDR3 spells CASSPGSLGKDTQYF. The CDR3 DNA reads TGTGCCAGCAGCCCCGGGAGTCTGGGAAAAGATACGCAGTATTTT.

A single count supports this clone. The V and J genes are TRBV7-2 and TRBJ2-2; 7 nucleotides match TRBD1. This CDR3 contains 14 residues. V dropped 6 bases and J dropped 5; count of bases not matched to a gene: 6. Germline V gives CDR1 SGHTA, CDR2 FQGNSA. For the CDR3, the DNA is TGTGCCAGCAGGTTACAGGGGAAGACCGGGGAGCTGTTTTTT. This sequence encodes CASRLQGKTGELFF. Together with reference TRBV7-2 and TRBJ2-2, the CDR3 gives the full variable domain: GAGVSQSPSNKVTEKGKDVELRCDPISGHTALYWYRQSLGQGLEFLIYFQGNSAPDKSGLPSDRFSAERTGGSVSTLTIQRTQQEDSAVYLCASRLQGKTGELFFGEGSRLTVL.

This chain connects TRBV11-2 to TRBJ2-7; D unclear. The CDR3 sequence is 11 residues long. Germline V gene sequence: CDR1 SGHAT, CDR2 FQNNGV. Trimming left V 3 bases short and J 1 base short, with 1 base between. CDR3 protein: CASSFSYEQYF. For the CDR3, the DNA is TGTGCCAGCAGCTTTTCCTACGAGCAGTACTTC. The full variable domain, completed using reference TRBV11-2 and TRBJ2-7, is EAGVAQSPRYKIIEKRQSVAFWCNPISGHATLYWYQQILGQGPKLLIQFQNNGVVDDSQLPKDRFSAERLKGVDSTLKIQPAKLEDSAVYLCASSFSYEQYFGPGTRLTVT.

This clone showed up just a few times. The genes are TRBV6-1 and TRBJ1-1; the match to TRBD1 covers 9 bases. The CDR3 runs 14 residues. Per germline, CDR1 MNHNS and CDR2 SASEGT. Trimming removed 8 bases from V and 6 bases from J; junction bases left unmatched: 10. CDR3 DNA: TGTGCCAGCCGTAGGGACAGGGTAGTCCCTGAAGCTTTCTTT. The encoded protein is CASRRDRVVPEAFF.

This clone was observed a few times. The rearrangement links TRBV27 to TRBJ2-7; tentatively, D is TRBD1 (5 bases). Germline values: CDR1 MNHEY, CDR2 SMNVEV (reference sequence). This CDR3 contains 15 residues. Between the trimmed V and J ends, which lost 2 bases and 4 bases, there was a span of 15 bases. The CDR3 nucleotides read TGTGCCAGCAGTTTAGGGGCTTCGGCGCTTTACGAGCAGTACTTC. Its translation is CASSLGASALYEQYF.

V and J are TRBV19 and TRBJ1-5; D is uncertain. CDR1 and CDR2 (germline): LNHDA, SQIVND (reference sequence). V was cut by 7 bases and J by 5 bases, with 12 bases left in between. The CDR3 extends over 13 amino acids. The CDR3 spells CASTRPGDQPQHF. CDR3 coding DNA: TGTGCCAGTACACGACCGGGCGATCAGCCCCAGCATTTT.

The V call is TRBV7-9, the J call TRBJ2-1; D not resolved. CDR3 length equals 11 residues. Germline CDR1 SEHNR, CDR2 FQNEAQ (reference sequence). V lost 1 base, J lost 10 bases, and 5 bases lay in between. For the CDR3, the DNA is TGTGCCAGCAGCTTAGGCTGGGAGCAGTTCTTC. Protein sequence: CASSLGWEQFF.

The chain links TRBV7-8 to TRBJ2-3, with D maybe TRBD2 (5 bases). Germline V lookup: CDR1 SGHVS, CDR2 FQNEAQ. This CDR3 has 13 amino acids. V lost 0 bases and J lost 11, with 12 bases in between. CDR3 loop: CASSLASLGEQYF. CDR3 coding DNA: TGTGCCAGCAGCTTAGCTTCCCTCGGGGAGCAGTATTTT.

This clone was picked up one time. Other nucleotide sequences in the sample specify the same CDR3. The chain carries TRBV6-4 and TRBJ1-1; D gene uncertain. V lost 3 bases and J 0 bases, leaving 8 bases between the germline ends. Germline V gene sequence: CDR1 MRHNA, CDR2 SNTAGT. The CDR3 runs 14 residues. CDR3 amino acids: CASSELRLNTEAFF. The CDR3 DNA follows: TGTGCCAGCAGTGAACTTCGACTGAACACTGAAGCTTTCTTT.

This clone has a single count. The genes are TRBV29-1 and TRBJ2-5, with TRBD1 matching 7 bases. Trimming at V came to 6 bases and at J to 4 bases, leaving 2 bases not matched to a gene. The CDR3 extends over 11 amino acids. Germline assignment: CDR1 SQVTM and CDR2 ANQGSEA. The CDR3 sequence: CSVGTAETQYF. In nucleotides, the CDR3 is TGCAGCGTGGGGACAGCAGAGACCCAGTACTTC.

The chain couples TRBV7-2 to TRBJ2-2; the D gene could be TRBD1 or TRBD2 (5 bases each). Germline V gives CDR1 SGHTA, CDR2 FQGNSA. The V end lost 4 bases, the J end lost 5 bases, and 11 bases lay between the germline ends. The CDR3 extends over 14 amino acids. The CDR3 nucleotides are TGTGCCAGCAGCTCCGGGGCCGGGACCGGGGAGCTGTTTTTT. Its translation: CASSSGAGTGELFF.

The chain joins TRBV5-4 to TRBJ2-7; 8 bases match TRBD1. Germline lookup yields CDR1 SGHNT and CDR2 YYREEE (reference sequence). The CDR3 extends over 14 amino acids. The V and J ends lost 0 bases and 4 bases, in that order; junction bases with no gene match: 3. In DNA form, the CDR3 reads TGTGCCAGCAGCTTGGCAGGGGGCAGTTACGAGCAGTACTTC. Translating gives CASSLAGGSYEQYF.

V gene TRBV10-3 combines with J gene TRBJ2-5; 13 positions match TRBD2. V lost 3 bases to trimming and J lost 5 bases; unmatched junction nucleotides: 6. The CDR3 spans 16 residues. Germline V gene lookup returns CDR1 ENHRY and CDR2 SYGVKD. The chain's CDR3 is CAISDQLAGGRETQYF. CDR3 DNA sequence: TGTGCCATCAGTGACCAACTAGCGGGGGGGCGTGAGACCCAGTACTTC.

This chain uses TRBV4-3 with TRBJ2-7, with no clear D. Germline CDR1 LGHNA, CDR2 YSLEER. With 4 bases removed from V and 7 bases from J, the gap between germline ends came to 14 bases. The CDR3 runs 13 residues. The CDR3: CASSPSPTREQYF. The CDR3 nucleotides read TGCGCCAGCAGCCCCAGCCCGACCCGGGAGCAGTACTTC.

The chain joins TRBV11-2 to TRBJ1-1, with 7 bases fitting TRBD1. V shed 5 bases, J shed 6 bases, and the junction held 15 bases outside the gene matches. In germline, CDR1 is SGHAT, CDR2 FQNNGV. The CDR3 loop spans 16 amino acids. As DNA, the CDR3 is TGTGCCAGCAGCCAAGGGAGGAACAGGGGTATCTCTGAAGCTTTCTTT. This encodes CASSQGRNRGISEAFF.

The chain recombines TRBV27 with TRBJ1-5; D ambiguous. Looked up from germline, CDR1 is MNHEY and CDR2 is SMNVEV (reference sequence). Between the trimmed V and J ends, which lost 5 bases and 1 base, there was a span of 12 bases. The CDR3 extends over 15 amino acids. As DNA, the CDR3 is TGTGCCAGCAGTCCCGAGGGTAGGAGCAATCAGCCCCAGCATTTT. Its translation: CASSPEGRSNQPQHF.

CDR3 nucleotide sequence: TGTGCCAGCAGTTTTTTACAGGGAAACACTGAAGCTTTCTTT. Translation: CASSFLQGNTEAFF. The V and J genes are TRBV28 and TRBJ1-1; weak D call: TRBD1 (6 bases). Trimming took 3 bases from V and 2 from J, leaving 10 bases between them. The CDR3 extends over 14 amino acids. The germline CDR1 and CDR2 sequences are MDHEN and SYDVKM.

This clone was recorded only once. The J gene is TRBJ2-5, the V gene TRBV7-8, with 9 nucleotides matching TRBD1. The CDR3 consists of 15 residues. The V segment lost 3 bases and the J segment 5 bases; nucleotides outside the gene matches: 7. Germline loops: CDR1 SGHVS, CDR2 FQNEAQ. The CDR3 coding sequence is TGTGCCAGCAGCTTCACAGGGGGCTGGGTGGAGACCCAGTACTTC. Residues: CASSFTGGWVETQYF.

This clone was seen only a few times. V is TRBV6-5 and J is TRBJ2-7; D is undetermined. V shed 2 bases and J shed 0 bases, with 8 bases lying between them. Germline V gives CDR1 MNHEY, CDR2 SVGAGI. This CDR3 comprises 14 residues. CDR3 amino acids: CASSYTPSSYEQYF. CDR3 sequence (DNA): TGTGCCAGCAGTTACACGCCTAGCTCCTACGAGCAGTACTTC.

The V gene is TRBV2, the J gene TRBJ2-2, with D possibly TRBD2 on 5 matching bases. The CDR3 has 14 amino acids. Trimming took 8 bases from V and 1 from J, leaving 11 bases between them. CDR1 and CDR2 from the germline V gene are SNHLY and FYNNEI. The CDR3 DNA reads TGTGCCAGCTGGGAGACAATGAACACCGGGGAGCTGTTTTTT. Its translation: CASWETMNTGELFF.